These 26 T cell receptor beta chains were sequenced from one sample in a study of long-term antiretroviral therapy in people with HIV. Researchers report immunoSEQ v3.0 was run at survey level. The assay was immunoSEQ multiplex PCR, and TCRdb's table has in-frame clones only and misses some. The sample comprises 14,000 or so clones, roughly 88% of which are singletons, and roughly 7% rests with the top ten. Sequenced here: unsorted PBMCs, sampled 0.4 years after starting antiretroviral therapy. Source of these receptors: a man aged 30 to 39 with HIV.

The rearrangement uses TRBV6-6 and TRBJ2-4; TRBD2 is a possible D gene (6 bases). Germline-derived CDR1 and CDR2 are MNHNY and SVGAGI (reference sequence). The CDR3 is 16 residues long. Trimming took 7 bases from V and 0 from J, leaving 16 bases between them. The CDR3 DNA is TGTGCCAGCAATACTGGAGGGGTTTTAGCCAAAAACATTCAGTACTTC. Its translation: CASNTGGVLAKNIQYF.

This clone appeared a few times. The same CDR3 is also encoded by other DNA sequences in this sample. V is TRBV30 and J is TRBJ2-1; TRBD2 agrees at 8 bases. The V segment lost 0 bases and the J segment 7 bases; nucleotides outside the gene matches: 2. CDR3 length equals 13 residues. The V gene's germline CDR1 is GTSNPN and CDR2 SVGIG (reference sequence). CDR3 sequence (DNA): TGTGCCTGGAGTGTAATAGCGGGGAATGAGCAGTTCTTC. This codes for CAWSVIAGNEQFF.

The chain combines TRBV5-6 with TRBJ2-2; the D call may be TRBD1 or TRBD2 (5 bases each). V was shortened by 3 bases and J by 4 bases, with 16 bases between the two germline ends. Germline V CDR1 and CDR2: SGHDT, YYEEEE. The CDR3 length is 16 residues. The CDR3 coding sequence is TGTGCCAGCAGCTCCGGGGACCGGGGTGTCACCGGGGAGCTGTTTTTT. Translation gives CASSSGDRGVTGELFF.

The CDR3 here is CASLSGGSDTQYF. CDR3 sequence (DNA): TGCGCCAGCCTAAGCGGGGGTTCAGATACGCAGTATTTT. The chain carries TRBV5-1 and TRBJ2-3, with TRBD2 matching over 8 bases. There are 13 residues in the CDR3. The V gene end was trimmed by 7 bases and the J gene end by 4 bases; junction bases not matched to a gene: 5. Germline assignment: CDR1 SGHRS and CDR2 YFSETQ.

The chain has TRBV6-5 and TRBJ1-2, with 7 bases identical to TRBD1. Germline trimming cut 4 bases from V and 4 bases from J; bases unmatched to any gene: 3. The CDR3 is 13 amino acids. CDR1 and CDR2 (germline): MNHEY, SVGAGI. The CDR3 nucleotides read TGTGCCAGCAGTTCCCCAGGGGGCTATGGCTACACCTTC. Protein product: CASSSPGGYGYTF.

This clone was counted a single time. The chain joins TRBV19 to TRBJ2-7; 16 bases are shared with TRBD2. Germline assignment: CDR1 LNHDA and CDR2 SQIVND (reference sequence). The junction had 8 bases not matched to a gene; V was cut back by 3 bases and J by 3 bases. The CDR3 spans 18 residues. The DNA of the CDR3 is TGTGCCAGTAGTATGGGACTAGCGGGGGGGCTCTCCGGCTACGAGCAGTACTTC. Its protein is CASSMGLAGGLSGYEQYF.

The chain recombines TRBV28 with TRBJ1-1; possibly TRBD1 for D (6 bases). The CDR3 sequence is 14 residues long. The V end was cut by 8 bases, the J end by 5 bases, with 18 bases between. Germline V CDR1 and CDR2: MDHEN, SYDVKM. The CDR3 DNA reads as TGTGCCAGCGCTCGGGGGGGGCGGAGGACTGAAGCTTTCTTT. Amino acid sequence: CASARGGRRTEAFF.

This rearrangement joins TRBV27 to TRBJ2-7; D is possibly TRBD2 (5 bases). This CDR3 is 14 amino acids long. With 3 bases removed from V and 6 bases from J, the gap between germline ends came to 15 bases. The V gene's germline CDR1 is MNHEY and CDR2 SMNVEV (reference sequence). CDR3 region: CASSFEPNGVEQYF. CDR3 sequence (DNA): TGTGCCAGCAGTTTCGAACCAAACGGGGTCGAGCAGTACTTC.

The genes are TRBV5-6 and TRBJ2-6, with D unresolved. The CDR3 contains 16 residues. Germline V CDR1 and CDR2: SGHDT, YYEEEE. V was trimmed by 7 bases and J by 4 bases, leaving 18 bases between them. The CDR3 spells CASGDYVVLGANVLTF. CDR3 sequence (DNA): TGTGCCAGCGGGGATTACGTTGTGCTCGGGGCCAACGTCCTGACTTTC.

This chain links TRBV5-1 with TRBJ2-7; TRBD2 matches at 9 bases. Germline CDR1 is SGHRS and CDR2 is YFSETQ. J lost 5 bases, V lost 4 bases, and 10 bases had no gene match. This CDR3 is built from 15 residues. CDR3 region: CASSPLGREGDEQYF. The CDR3 DNA follows: TGCGCCAGCAGCCCCCTCGGGCGGGAGGGTGACGAGCAGTACTTC. The whole variable domain, filled in from reference TRBV5-1 and TRBJ2-7, reads KAGVTQTPRYLIKTRGQQVTLSCSPISGHRSVSWYQQTPGQGLQFLFEYFSETQRNKGNFPGRFSGRQFSNSRSEMNVSTLELGDSALYLCASSPLGREGDEQYFGPGTRLTVT.

The CDR3 bases are TGTGCCAGCAGCCTAGGGACAGCCACTGAAGCTTTCTTT. Protein product: CASSLGTATEAFF. V gene TRBV7-9 combines with J gene TRBJ1-1; 7 bases agree with TRBD1. The CDR3 sequence is 13 residues long. Germline loops: CDR1 SEHNR, CDR2 FQNEAQ (reference sequence). After removal of 5 bases from V and 4 bases from J, the junction contained 4 bases not matched to a gene.

The chain couples TRBV11-2 to TRBJ2-1; 13 positions agree with TRBD2. The CDR3 runs to 18 residues. The germline V gene encodes CDR1 SGHAT and CDR2 FQNNGV. V was clipped by 0 bases and J by 9 bases; unmatched bases: 11. This CDR3 is CASSLDQGRLAGGSEQFF. CDR3 sequence (DNA): TGTGCCAGCAGCTTAGATCAAGGTAGACTAGCGGGGGGTAGTGAGCAGTTCTTC. The whole variable domain, filled in from reference TRBV11-2 and TRBJ2-1, reads EAGVAQSPRYKIIEKRQSVAFWCNPISGHATLYWYQQILGQGPKLLIQFQNNGVVDDSQLPKDRFSAERLKGVDSTLKIQPAKLEDSAVYLCASSLDQGRLAGGSEQFFGPGTRLTVL.

This chain links TRBV27 with TRBJ2-5, with unresolved D. Matching the DNA end better, TRBJ2-7 makes the J call doubtful. CDR1 is MNHEY, CDR2 SMNVEV, per germline (reference sequence). This CDR3 contains 13 residues. DNA of the CDR3: TGTGCCAGCAGTTTATCTACCAGGTACGAGCAGTACTTC. Translation gives CASSLSTRYEQYF.

V is TRBV10-2 and J is TRBJ2-3, with D possibly being TRBD2 (6 bases). Germline V gene lookup returns CDR1 WSHSY and CDR2 SAAADI. This CDR3 spans 15 amino acids. Trimming took off 2 bases at V and 1 base at J, with 10 bases between the two ends. CDR3 DNA: TGCGCCAGCAGTGAGCCCAGGGAGGGCACAGATACGCAGTATTTT. Its translation: CASSEPREGTDTQYF.

The V and J genes are TRBV6-1 and TRBJ1-5; D is uncertain. Germline V gene lookup returns CDR1 MNHNS and CDR2 SASEGT. This CDR3 comprises 16 residues. Trimming left V 4 bases short and J 1 base short, with 14 bases between. CDR3 DNA sequence: TGTGCCAGCAGTGCGGCAAGGAGATGGAGCAATCAGCCCCAGCATTTT. Amino acids: CASSAARRWSNQPQHF.

V and J are TRBV5-1 and TRBJ1-4, with 11 bases identical to TRBD1. CDR3 size: 17 residues. V shed 3 bases and J 0 bases; nucleotides not matched to a gene: 4. CDR1 and CDR2 from the germline V gene are SGHRS and YFSETQ. The DNA of the CDR3 is TGCGCCAGCAGCTGGGACAGGGGGAAACCAACTAATGAAAAACTGTTTTTT. This gives the protein CASSWDRGKPTNEKLFF.

This clone was seen once. The J gene is TRBJ2-7, the V gene TRBV27; D unresolved. There are 15 residues in the CDR3. V gave up 4 bases and J gave up 0 bases, with 13 bases separating them. Germline values: CDR1 MNHEY, CDR2 SMNVEV (reference sequence). CDR3: CASSSIQRFSYEQYF. The CDR3 nucleotides read TGTGCCAGCAGTTCGATACAGCGATTCTCCTACGAGCAGTACTTC.

This sequence joins TRBV6-5 and TRBJ2-7; D is unresolved. Germline values: CDR1 MNHEY, CDR2 SVGAGI. The V end was cut by 0 bases, the J end by 3 bases, with 9 bases between. The CDR3 consists of 14 residues. The CDR3 loop is CASSYSKGNYEQYF. The DNA of the CDR3 is TGTGCCAGCAGTTACTCAAAGGGTAACTACGAGCAGTACTTC.

V is TRBV19 and J is TRBJ1-2; no clear D. The CDR3 covers 14 residues. Germline V lookup: CDR1 LNHDA, CDR2 SQIVND (reference sequence). Trimming cost V 3 bases and J 8 bases, with 16 bases left between them. CDR3 region: CASSIPPAWEGYTF. In DNA form, the CDR3 reads TGTGCCAGTAGTATTCCCCCTGCGTGGGAAGGCTACACCTTC.

V gene TRBV4-1 combines with J gene TRBJ1-1, with D uncertain. Deletions cut 3 bases from V and 8 bases from J, with 22 bases between. Germline CDR1 and CDR2: MGHRA and YSYEKL. The length of the CDR3 is 16 residues. This CDR3 is CASSHLGLPSDSEAFF. The CDR3 nucleotides are TGCGCCAGCAGCCACCTGGGCCTCCCCTCAGACTCGGAAGCTTTCTTT.

The chain is built from TRBV7-9 and TRBJ2-7; 10 bases are shared with TRBD1. CDR3 length: 14 residues. Germline CDR1 reads SEHNR; CDR2 reads FQNEAQ (reference sequence). Trimming removed 4 bases from V and 2 bases from J; junction bases left unmatched: 2. In nucleotides, the CDR3 is TGTGCCAGCAGCTCCGGGACAGGGGCCTACGAGCAGTACTTC. This gives the protein CASSSGTGAYEQYF.

CDR3 region: CASSLVRLGARGNTIYF. Here the CDR3 DNA reads TGTGCCAGCAGCTTAGTCCGTTTAGGGGCGCGAGGAAACACCATATATTTT. The V and J genes are TRBV7-9 and TRBJ1-3; D possibly corresponds to TRBD1 (5 bases). This CDR3 spans 17 amino acids. Germline V gene sequence: CDR1 SEHNR, CDR2 FQNEAQ (reference sequence). The germline V and J ends were trimmed by 1 base and 4 bases, with 17 bases remaining between them.

The CDR3 DNA reads as TGTGCCAGCAGTTTAGGGGACAGGGAGGGGAATGGCTACACCTTC. Translation gives CASSLGDREGNGYTF. The chain employs TRBV28 and TRBJ1-2; 9 bases align to TRBD1. Germline V gene sequence: CDR1 MDHEN, CDR2 SYDVKM. Trimming cost V 2 bases and J 6 bases; bases outside gene matches: 7. The CDR3 length is 15 residues.

Notes on this clone: The junction shows a germline mismatch at one end, possibly a read error. The V gene is TRBV4-2, the J gene TRBJ2-3; D gene ambiguous. Germline CDR1 LGHNA, CDR2 YNFKEQ. The CDR3 is 11 residues long. The CDR3 nucleotides are TGTGCCAGCAGCCAAGGCCTAGTTTTCCATTTT. Translation: CASSQGLVFHF.

The chain couples TRBV11-3 to TRBJ2-7, with 7 bases that match TRBD2. The germline gives CDR1 SGHNT, CDR2 YENEEA. The V segment lost 1 base and the J segment 2 bases; nucleotides outside the gene matches: 8. The CDR3 contains 16 residues. The CDR3 DNA follows: TGTGCCAGCAGCTTAGTCCCGTTAGCGGGCCCCTACGAGCAGTACTTC. This codes for CASSLVPLAGPYEQYF.

The genes are TRBV5-1 and TRBJ2-2, with a tentative D call TRBD1 (6 bases). V gave up 0 bases and J gave up 1 base, with 7 bases separating them. The V gene's germline CDR1 is SGHRS and CDR2 YFSETQ. The CDR3 totals 15 residues. The DNA of the CDR3 is TGCGCCAGCAGCTTGGGACAGGTGAACACCGGGGAGCTGTTTTTT. Translation gives CASSLGQVNTGELFF.